The rows below give T cell receptor beta chains drawn from one sample of a study of T cell repertoires in cytomegalovirus infection. Their antigens remain unidentified. MiXCR, run by TCRdb on the reads, gives a single entry per CDR3 protein. Of some 920,000 distinct CDR3 sequences in the sample, about 33% are singletons; the top ten hold about an eighth. Sequenced here: cultured CD8+ T cells from PBMCs, sampled from culture after CMV antigen stimulation. The receptors shown here come from a human donor in good health (CMV status not recorded). Some clones in this sample may be carry-over from other donors' samples. The CDR3 runs from the conserved cysteine through the conserved F or W. A D gene is named only where the DNA matches it firmly. Size is omitted from some rows. Given values are once, few, many or a class for expanded clones.

TRBV2	TRBJ2-1	NA	NA	CATLSPRVEQFF	TGTGCCACGCTCTCCCCTAGGGTTGAGCAGTTCTTC
TRBV7-2	TRBJ2-3	NA	many	CASSLALRYSTDTQYF	TGTGCCAGCAGCTTAGCGCTTAGGTATAGCACAGATACGCAGTATTTT
TRBV20-1	TRBJ2-1	NA	NA	CSVRERRGLNEQFF	TGCAGTGTTCGGGAGCGGCGGGGCCTAAATGAGCAGTTCTTC
TRBV7-2	TRBJ2-1	NA	many	CASSSPPGAGEQFF	TGTGCCAGCAGCTCCCCCCCGGGGGCAGGTGAGCAGTTCTTC
TRBV5-1	TRBJ2-1	TRBD2	NA	CASSSALLAGSPTDEQFF	TGCGCCAGCAGCTCGGCATTACTAGCGGGATCCCCTACCGATGAGCAGTTCTTC
TRBV6-6	TRBJ2-1	TRBD1	few	CASSYSRTGGPSSYNEQFF	TGTGCCAGCAGTTACTCGAGGACAGGGGGCCCAAGCTCCTACAATGAGCAGTTCTTC
TRBV5-6	TRBJ2-1	NA	NA	CASSAGGGEQFF	TGTGCCAGCAGCGCCGGGGGCGGTGAGCAGTTCTTC
TRBV2	TRBJ2-5	NA	NA	CAITGIPETQYF	TGTGCCATCACAGGGATTCCGGAGACCCAGTACTTC
TRBV4-3	TRBJ1-1	NA	NA	CASSRSAGDLEAFF	TGCGCCAGCAGCCGTTCAGCAGGGGACCTTGAAGCTTTCTTT
TRBV2	TRBJ1-5	NA	NA	CASSDGGGSDRQPQHF	TGTGCCAGCAGTGATGGGGGGGGCTCGGACCGGCAGCCCCAGCATTTT
TRBV29-1	TRBJ1-1	NA	few	CSVERQGEAFF	TGCAGCGTTGAAAGGCAGGGAGAAGCTTTCTTT
TRBV10-3	TRBJ2-2	TRBD2	NA	CAIRGLAGASNTGELFF	TGTGCCATCAGGGGGCTAGCGGGGGCTTCGAACACCGGGGAGCTGTTTTTT
TRBV7-6	TRBJ2-5	TRBD2	few	CASTGLAVETQYF	TGTGCCAGCACGGGACTAGCGGTAGAGACCCAGTACTTC
TRBV28	TRBJ1-4	TRBD1	NA	CASTTGQFNEKLFF	TGTGCCAGCACCACGGGACAGTTTAACGAAAAACTGTTTTTT
TRBV6-1	TRBJ1-3	NA	NA	CASSEWTLGQAGNTIYF	TGTGCCAGCAGTGAATGGACCCTCGGTCAGGCTGGAAACACCATATATTTT
TRBV7-9	TRBJ1-2	TRBD1	many	CASSLAPGQAYYGYTF	TGTGCCAGCAGCTTAGCCCCGGGACAGGCGTACTATGGCTACACCTTC
TRBV27	TRBJ1-2	NA	many	CASSFQGGYGYTF	TGTGCCAGCAGTTTCCAGGGAGGGTATGGCTACACCTTC
TRBV7-8	TRBJ1-5	TRBD1	many	CASSLGQIQPQHF	TGTGCCAGCAGCTTGGGACAGATTCAGCCCCAGCATTTT
TRBV5-5	TRBJ2-7	TRBD1	NA	CASSPGTGAIYEQYF	TGTGCCAGCAGCCCCGGGACAGGGGCTATATACGAGCAGTACTTC
TRBV7-9	TRBJ2-7	NA	few	CASSAVGPYEQYF	TGTGCCAGCAGCGCCGTGGGCCCGTACGAGCAGTACTTC
TRBV7-6	TRBJ1-6	TRBD1	NA	CASSLALSGGDSPLHF	TGTGCCAGCAGCTTAGCGCTGTCAGGGGGGGATTCACCCCTCCACTTT
TRBV28	TRBJ1-6	NA	few	CASRGGRSYNSPLHF	TGTGCCAGCAGGGGGGGCCGCTCCTATAATTCACCCCTCCACTTT
TRBV7-9	TRBJ2-2	NA	medium-sized	CASSSPLGQGINTGELFF	TGTGCCAGCAGCTCGCCCTTGGGACAAGGGATTAACACCGGGGAGCTGTTTTTT
TRBV7-9	TRBJ1-6	NA	few	CASSLGFMGPLHF	TGTGCCAGCAGCTTAGGGTTTATGGGCCCCCTCCACTTT
TRBV7-6	TRBJ2-7	TRBD2	many	CASSSPLAGGGYEQYF	TGTGCCAGCAGCTCACCCCTAGCGGGGGGCGGCTACGAGCAGTACTTC
TRBV9	TRBJ2-5	TRBD1	NA	CASSTRDRLKETQYF	TGTGCCAGCAGCACCCGGGACAGATTAAAAGAGACCCAGTACTTC
TRBV3-1	TRBJ2-1	NA	once	CASSQRGGSYEQFF	TGTGCCAGCAGTCAACGGGGAGGAAGCTATGAGCAGTTCTTC
TRBV28	TRBJ2-2	NA	NA	CASSLKGGELFF	TGTGCCAGCAGTCTGAAGGGCGGGGAGCTGTTTTTT
TRBV12-3/TRBV12-4	TRBJ1-2	TRBD1	many	CASSPGQGGVSYGYTF	TGTGCCAGCAGTCCGGGACAGGGAGGTGTCAGCTATGGCTACACCTTC
TRBV7-9	TRBJ1-2	NA	NA	CASSSADLYGYTF	TGTGCCAGCAGCTCCGCAGATCTCTATGGCTACACCTTC
TRBV7-6	TRBJ2-7	NA	many	CASSLGADTAYEQYF	TGTGCCAGCAGCTTAGGGGCGGACACGGCCTACGAGCAGTACTTC
TRBV19	TRBJ2-5	NA	NA	CASSIFVLADGSQETQYF	TGTGCCAGTAGTATTTTCGTATTGGCGGACGGATCACAAGAGACCCAGTACTTC
TRBV6-6	TRBJ1-5	TRBD1	few	CASSTRDRDGGNQPQHF	TGTGCCAGCAGTACCCGGGACAGGGATGGGGGGAATCAGCCCCAGCATTTT
TRBV7-9	TRBJ2-7	NA	NA	CVSSFKGLEQYF	TGTGTCAGCAGCTTCAAGGGTTTGGAGCAGTACTTC